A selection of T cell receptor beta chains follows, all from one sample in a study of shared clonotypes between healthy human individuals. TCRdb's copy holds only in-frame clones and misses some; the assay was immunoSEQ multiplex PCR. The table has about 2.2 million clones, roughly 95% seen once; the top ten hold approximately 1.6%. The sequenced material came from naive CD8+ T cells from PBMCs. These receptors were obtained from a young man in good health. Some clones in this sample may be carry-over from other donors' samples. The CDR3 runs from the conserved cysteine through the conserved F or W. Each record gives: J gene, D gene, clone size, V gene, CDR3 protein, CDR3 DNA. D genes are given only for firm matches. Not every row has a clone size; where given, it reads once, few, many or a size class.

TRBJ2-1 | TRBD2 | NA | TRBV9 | CASSDHSGRWGNEQFF | TGTGCCAGCAGCGATCATAGCGGGAGGTGGGGGAATGAGCAGTTCTTC
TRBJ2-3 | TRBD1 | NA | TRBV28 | CASSLGTGKDTQYF | TGTGCCAGCAGTTTAGGGACAGGGAAGGATACGCAGTATTTT
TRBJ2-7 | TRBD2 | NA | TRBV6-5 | CASRLGLAETYEQYF | TGTGCCAGCAGACTAGGACTAGCGGAAACCTACGAGCAGTACTTC
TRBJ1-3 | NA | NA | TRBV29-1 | CSVEPENSGNTIYF | TGCAGCGTTGAACCGGAAAACTCTGGAAACACCATATATTTT
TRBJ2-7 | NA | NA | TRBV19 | CASSGGGDLREQYF | TGTGCCAGTAGTGGGGGTGGGGACCTACGAGAGCAGTACTTC
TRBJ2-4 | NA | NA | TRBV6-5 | CASSYSGAGDETARYF | TGTGCCAGCAGTTACTCGGGGGCAGGGGATGAGACCGCCCGGTACTTC
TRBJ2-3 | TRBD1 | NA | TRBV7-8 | CASSPTGGTDTQYF | TGTGCCAGCAGCCCCACAGGGGGGACAGATACGCAGTATTTT
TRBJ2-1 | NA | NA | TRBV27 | CASSFPTRGGSYNEQFF | TGTGCCAGCAGTTTCCCGACCAGAGGGGGCTCCTACAATGAGCAGTTCTTC
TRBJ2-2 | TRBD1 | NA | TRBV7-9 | CARLVDRGFNTGELFF | TGTGCCAGACTGGTCGACAGGGGGTTCAACACCGGGGAGCTGTTTTTT
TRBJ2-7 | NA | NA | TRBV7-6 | CASSLASHREQYF | TGTGCCAGCAGCTTAGCGTCCCACCGCGAGCAGTACTTC
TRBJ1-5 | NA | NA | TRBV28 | CASMRGPGNQPQHF | TGTGCCAGCATGCGGGGGCCGGGCAATCAGCCCCAGCATTTT
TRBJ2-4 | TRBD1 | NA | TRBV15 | CATSREPPRQGLAAKNIQYF | TGTGCCACCAGCAGAGAACCCCCGAGACAGGGTCTGGCAGCCAAAAACATTCAGTACTTC
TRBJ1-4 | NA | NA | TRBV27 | CASRALKRNEKLFF | TGTGCCAGCAGGGCACTAAAACGTAATGAAAAACTGTTTTTT
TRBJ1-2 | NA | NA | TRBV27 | CASSSRPSGREGYTF | TGTGCCAGCAGTTCCAGGCCCTCCGGGAGGGAAGGCTACACCTTC
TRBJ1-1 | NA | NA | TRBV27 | CASSGRGLNTEAFF | TGTGCCAGCAGTGGCAGGGGATTGAACACTGAAGCTTTCTTT
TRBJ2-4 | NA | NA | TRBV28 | CASSPLGPFLAAKNIQYF | TGTGCCAGCAGCCCATTAGGGCCTTTTTTGGCGGCCAAAAACATTCAGTACTTC
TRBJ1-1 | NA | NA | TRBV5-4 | CASSLYGAGAVFTEAFF | TGTGCCAGCAGCTTGTACGGCGCGGGGGCCGTGTTTACTGAAGCTTTCTTT
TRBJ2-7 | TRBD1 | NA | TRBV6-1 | CASSERRTGNEQYF | TGTGCCAGCAGTGAAAGACGGACAGGGAACGAGCAGTACTTC
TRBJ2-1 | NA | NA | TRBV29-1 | CSVEDPGASNEQFF | TGCAGCGTTGAAGACCCTGGGGCCTCCAATGAGCAGTTCTTC
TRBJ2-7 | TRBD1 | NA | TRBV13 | CASSSTGQSYEQYF | TGTGCCAGCAGCTCGACGGGACAGTCCTACGAGCAGTACTTC
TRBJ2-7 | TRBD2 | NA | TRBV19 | CASRDSVAGGAYEQYF | TGTGCCAGTAGGGATTCGGTAGCGGGAGGAGCCTACGAGCAGTACTTC
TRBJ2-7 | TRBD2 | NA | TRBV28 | CASSSVAGSYEQYF | TGTGCCAGCAGTTCGGTAGCGGGATCCTACGAGCAGTACTTC
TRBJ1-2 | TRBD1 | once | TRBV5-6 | CASSLLSGGAGYTF | TGTGCCAGCAGCTTGCTATCAGGGGGCGCAGGCTACACCTTC
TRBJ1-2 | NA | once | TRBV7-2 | CASSITASVGIFYGYTF | TGTGCCAGCAGCATAACAGCGTCCGTGGGGATTTTCTATGGCTACACCTTC
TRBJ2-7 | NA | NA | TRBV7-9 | CASSYPGGDYEQYF | TGTGCCAGCAGCTATCCCGGGGGTGACTACGAGCAGTACTTC
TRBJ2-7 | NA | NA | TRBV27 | CASSPMRTNYEQYF | TGTGCCAGCAGCCCAATGAGGACCAACTACGAGCAGTACTTC
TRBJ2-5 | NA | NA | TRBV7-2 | CASSPRVDQETQYF | TGTGCCAGCAGCCCCAGGGTTGACCAAGAGACCCAGTACTTC
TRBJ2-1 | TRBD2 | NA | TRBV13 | CASSLVKPSGFQNNEQFF | TGTGCCAGCAGCTTAGTAAAGCCTAGCGGGTTCCAAAACAATGAGCAGTTCTTC
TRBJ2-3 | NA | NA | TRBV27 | CASSLDRDKGVADTQYF | TGTGCCAGCAGTTTAGATCGGGACAAGGGGGTGGCAGATACGCAGTATTTT
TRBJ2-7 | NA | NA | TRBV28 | CASSLLATEQYF | TGTGCCAGCAGTTTGCTTGCTACCGAGCAGTACTTC
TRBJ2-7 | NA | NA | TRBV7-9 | CASSLGFYEQYF | TGTGCCAGCAGCCTGGGCTTCTACGAGCAGTACTTC
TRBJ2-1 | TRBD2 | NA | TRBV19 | CASSRAGGDYNEQFF | TGTGCCAGCAGTCGAGCGGGAGGTGACTACAATGAGCAGTTCTTC
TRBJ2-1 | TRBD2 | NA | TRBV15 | CATRGLAENIDEQFF | TGTGCCACCAGGGGACTAGCGGAAAATATCGATGAGCAGTTCTTC
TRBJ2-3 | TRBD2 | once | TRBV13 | CASRISSGRAGDTQYF | TGTGCCAGCAGAATTTCTAGCGGGAGGGCCGGAGATACGCAGTATTTT
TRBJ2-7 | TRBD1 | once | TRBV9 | CASSLGTGSSYEQYF | TGTGCCAGCAGCCTCGGGACAGGGTCCTCCTACGAGCAGTACTTC
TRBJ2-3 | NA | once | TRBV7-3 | CASSLTGSTDTQYF | TGTGCCAGCAGCTTAACAGGCAGCACAGATACGCAGTATTTT
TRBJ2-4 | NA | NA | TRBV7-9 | CASTEGGLSKNIQYF | TGTGCCAGCACCGAGGGCGGACTATCCAAAAACATTCAGTACTTC
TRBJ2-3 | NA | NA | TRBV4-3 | CASSQERFPRQSTDTQYF | TGCGCCAGCAGCCAAGAAAGGTTTCCGAGACAGAGCACAGATACGCAGTATTTT
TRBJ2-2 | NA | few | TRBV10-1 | CASSPGTGELFF | TGCGCCAGCAGTCCAGGGACCGGGGAGCTGTTTTTT
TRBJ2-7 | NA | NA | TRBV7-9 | CASSFSGRSEQYF | TGTGCCAGCAGCTTTAGCGGAAGGAGCGAGCAGTACTTC
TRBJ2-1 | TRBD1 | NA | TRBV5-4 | CASSRLGTGFDNEQFF | TGTGCCAGCAGCCGACTCGGGACAGGGTTTGATAATGAGCAGTTCTTC
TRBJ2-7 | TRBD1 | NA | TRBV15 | CATSGSTGESYEQYF | TGTGCCACCAGCGGCTCGACAGGGGAATCCTACGAGCAGTACTTC
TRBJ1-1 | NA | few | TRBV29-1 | CSVVNWENTEAFF | TGCAGCGTTGTCAACTGGGAGAACACTGAAGCTTTCTTT
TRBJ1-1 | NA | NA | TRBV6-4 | CASSDSSMNTEAFF | TGTGCCAGCAGTGACTCGTCGATGAACACTGAAGCTTTCTTT
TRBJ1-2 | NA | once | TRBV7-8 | CASSLALGQLANYGYTF | TGTGCCAGCAGCTTAGCGCTTGGGCAGTTAGCTAACTATGGCTACACCTTC
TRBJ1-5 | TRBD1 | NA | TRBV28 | CASSSSPGQGNQPQHF | TGTGCCAGCAGTTCTTCACCGGGACAGGGGAATCAGCCCCAGCATTTT
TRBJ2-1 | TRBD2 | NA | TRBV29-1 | CSVEWLAGANEQFF | TGCAGCGTTGAATGGCTGGCGGGAGCCAATGAGCAGTTCTTC